This T cell receptor beta chain appears in the sequencing data of a study of regulatory dendritic cells for organ transplantation. The overall study: On day 6, the dendritic cells were exposed to LPS.

Sequenced by immunoSEQ multiplex PCR; TCRdb stores in-frame clones only, minus some. This table has 15,000 to 20,000 clones, under 80% appearing once. Sorted T cells were CFSE-labeled and cultured 5 days with allogeneic regulatory or mature dendritic cells at 1:10. The CDR3 covers 15 residues. Trimming removed 5 bases at V and 0 bases at J, with 13 bases between. CDR1 and CDR2 from the germline V gene are SGHVS and FNYEAQ. As regards this clone: Its target is unknown.

General study points: Of resting T cell subsets, memory CD8+ had the most alloreactive clonotypes. Memory T cells were less diverse than naive, with memory CD8+ most oligoclonal.

The V and J genes are TRBV7-6 and TRBJ1-2; D possibly corresponds to TRBD1 (6 bases). The source is a human donor in good health. The material sequenced was memory CD4+ T cells from blood cultured with regulatory dendritic cells. Regarding subset: CD45RO+ memory T cells. As DNA, the CDR3 is TGTGCCAGCAGCCCCGGGGGGGCCACTAACTATGGCTACACCTTC. Its protein is CASSPGGATNYGYTF.